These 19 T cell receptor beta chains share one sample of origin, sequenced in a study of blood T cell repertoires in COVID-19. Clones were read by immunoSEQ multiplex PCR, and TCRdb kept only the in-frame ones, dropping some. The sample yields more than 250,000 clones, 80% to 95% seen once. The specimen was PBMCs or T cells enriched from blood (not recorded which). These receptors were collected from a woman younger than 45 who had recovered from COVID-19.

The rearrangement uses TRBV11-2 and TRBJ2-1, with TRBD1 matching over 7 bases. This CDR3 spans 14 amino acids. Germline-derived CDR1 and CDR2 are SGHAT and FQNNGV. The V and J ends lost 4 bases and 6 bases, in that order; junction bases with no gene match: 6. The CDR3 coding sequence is TGTGCCAGCAGCTCTCGGGACAGAACCAATGAGCAGTTCTTC. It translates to CASSSRDRTNEQFF.

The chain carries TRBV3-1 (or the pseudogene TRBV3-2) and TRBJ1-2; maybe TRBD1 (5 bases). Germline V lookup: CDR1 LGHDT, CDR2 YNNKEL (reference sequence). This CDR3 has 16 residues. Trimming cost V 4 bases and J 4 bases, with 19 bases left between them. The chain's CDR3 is CASSRSPGDLIYGYTF. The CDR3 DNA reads TGTGCCAGCAGCCGCTCCCCGGGGGATTTGATCTATGGCTACACCTTC.

CDR3 protein: CASSSSGGTNTDTQYF. The DNA for the CDR3 is TGTGCCAGCAGCTCGTCAGGGGGGACAAACACAGATACGCAGTATTTT. The chain combines TRBV11-3 with TRBJ2-3; a possible D gene is TRBD1 (7 bases). CDR3 length: 16 amino acids. The V end lost 4 bases, the J end lost 2 bases, and 16 bases lay between the germline ends. The V gene's germline CDR1 is SGHNT and CDR2 YENEEA.

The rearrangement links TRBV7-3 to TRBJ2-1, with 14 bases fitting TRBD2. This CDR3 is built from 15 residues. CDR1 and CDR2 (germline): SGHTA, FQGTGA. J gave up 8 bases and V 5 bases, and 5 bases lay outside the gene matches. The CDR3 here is CASSQGLAGADEQFF. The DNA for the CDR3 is TGTGCCAGCAGCCAGGGACTAGCGGGAGCTGATGAGCAGTTCTTC.

The DNA of the CDR3 is TGTGCCAGCTCACCCCCCCTCGGCACAGATACGCAGTATTTT. Translating it yields CASSPPLGTDTQYF. The rearrangement links TRBV18 to TRBJ2-3; D is unclear. In germline, CDR1 is KGHSH, CDR2 LQKENI. The CDR3 extends over 14 amino acids. V dropped 3 bases and J dropped 1 base, with 8 bases sitting between them.

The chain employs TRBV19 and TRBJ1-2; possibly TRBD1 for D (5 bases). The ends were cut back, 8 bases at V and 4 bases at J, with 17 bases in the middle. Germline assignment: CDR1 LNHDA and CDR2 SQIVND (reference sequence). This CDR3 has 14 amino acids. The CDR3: CASSAQTAAYGYTF. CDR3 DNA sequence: TGTGCCAGTTCCGCCCAGACAGCAGCCTATGGCTACACCTTC.

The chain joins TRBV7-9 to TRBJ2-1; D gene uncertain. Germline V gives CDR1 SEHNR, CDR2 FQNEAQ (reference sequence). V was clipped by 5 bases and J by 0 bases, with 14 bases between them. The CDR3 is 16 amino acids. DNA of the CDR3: TGTGCCAGCAGCCCAAGACGGCGGAGCTCCTACAATGAGCAGTTCTTC. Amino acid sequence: CASSPRRRSSYNEQFF.

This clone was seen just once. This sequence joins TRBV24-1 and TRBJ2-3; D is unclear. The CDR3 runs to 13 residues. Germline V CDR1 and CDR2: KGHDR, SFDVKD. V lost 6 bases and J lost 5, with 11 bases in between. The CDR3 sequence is CATSNSFVDTQYF. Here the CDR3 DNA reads TGTGCCACCAGTAATTCTTTCGTAGATACGCAGTATTTT.

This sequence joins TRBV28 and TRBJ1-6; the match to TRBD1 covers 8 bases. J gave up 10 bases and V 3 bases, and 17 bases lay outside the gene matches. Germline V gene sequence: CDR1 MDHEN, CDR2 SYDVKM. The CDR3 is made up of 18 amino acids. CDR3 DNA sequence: TGTGCCAGCAGTTTTGGCCCAAGTGTCGCAGGGGGCGTCTCACCCCTCCACTTT. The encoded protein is CASSFGPSVAGGVSPLHF. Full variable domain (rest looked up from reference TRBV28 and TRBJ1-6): DVKVTQSSRYLVKRTGEKVFLECVQDMDHENMFWYRQDPGLGLRLIYFSYDVKMKEKGDIPEGYSVSREKKERFSLILESASTNQTSMYLCASSFGPSVAGGVSPLHFGNGTRLTVT.

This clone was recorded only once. DNA of the CDR3: TGTGCCAGCAGCCGATGGGGGGTGGATGGCTACACCTTC. Protein sequence: CASSRWGVDGYTF. The chain uses TRBV3-1 (or the pseudogene TRBV3-2) and TRBJ1-2; the D gene is possibly TRBD1 (5 bases). The V end was cut by 4 bases, the J end by 6 bases, with 12 bases between. The germline V gene has CDR1 LGHDT and CDR2 YNNKEL (reference sequence). The length of the CDR3 is 13 residues.

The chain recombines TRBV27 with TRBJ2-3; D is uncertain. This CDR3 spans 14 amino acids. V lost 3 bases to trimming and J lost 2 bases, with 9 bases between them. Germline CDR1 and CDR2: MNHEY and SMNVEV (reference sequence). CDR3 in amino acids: CASSFNGDTDTQYF. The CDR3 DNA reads TGTGCCAGCAGTTTTAATGGAGACACAGATACGCAGTATTTT.

CDR3 DNA sequence: TGCGCCAGCAGCCAAGTCATGGAGGTAGATTCACCCCTCCACTTT. It encodes CASSQVMEVDSPLHF. This chain uses TRBV4-1 with TRBJ1-6; D is ambiguous. Trimming shortened V by 1 base and J by 8 bases, and 12 bases separated the two germline ends. The CDR3 consists of 15 residues. Looked up from germline, CDR1 is MGHRA and CDR2 is YSYEKL.

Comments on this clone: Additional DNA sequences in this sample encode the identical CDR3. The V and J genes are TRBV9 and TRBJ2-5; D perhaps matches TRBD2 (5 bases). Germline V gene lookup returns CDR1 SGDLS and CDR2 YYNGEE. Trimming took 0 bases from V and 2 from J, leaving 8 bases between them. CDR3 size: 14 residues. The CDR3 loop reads CASSVGTLQETQYF. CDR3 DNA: TGTGCCAGCAGCGTAGGGACTCTTCAAGAGACCCAGTACTTC.

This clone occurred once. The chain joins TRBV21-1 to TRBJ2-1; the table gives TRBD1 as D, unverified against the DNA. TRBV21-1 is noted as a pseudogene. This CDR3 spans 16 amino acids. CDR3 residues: CASSKWDMSSYNEQFF. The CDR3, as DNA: TGTGCCAGCAGCAAATGGGACATGAGCTCCTACAATGAGCAGTTCTTC.

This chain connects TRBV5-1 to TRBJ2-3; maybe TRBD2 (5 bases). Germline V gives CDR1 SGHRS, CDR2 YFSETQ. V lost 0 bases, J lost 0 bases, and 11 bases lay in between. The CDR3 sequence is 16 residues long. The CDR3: CASSLAIWTSTDTQYF. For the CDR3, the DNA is TGCGCCAGCAGCTTGGCAATCTGGACTAGCACAGATACGCAGTATTTT.

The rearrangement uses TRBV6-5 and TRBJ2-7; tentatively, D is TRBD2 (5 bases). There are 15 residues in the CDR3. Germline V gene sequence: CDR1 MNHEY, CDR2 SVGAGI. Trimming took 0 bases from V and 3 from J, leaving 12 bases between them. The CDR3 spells CASSYSAGDYYEQYF. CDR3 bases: TGTGCCAGCAGTTACTCGGCAGGAGACTACTACGAGCAGTACTTC.

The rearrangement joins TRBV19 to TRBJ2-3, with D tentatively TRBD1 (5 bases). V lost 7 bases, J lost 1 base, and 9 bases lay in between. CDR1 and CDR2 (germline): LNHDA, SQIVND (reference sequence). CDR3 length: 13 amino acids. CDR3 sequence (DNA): TGTGCCAGTATCCCCAGGGGCACAGATACGCAGTATTTT. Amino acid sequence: CASIPRGTDTQYF.

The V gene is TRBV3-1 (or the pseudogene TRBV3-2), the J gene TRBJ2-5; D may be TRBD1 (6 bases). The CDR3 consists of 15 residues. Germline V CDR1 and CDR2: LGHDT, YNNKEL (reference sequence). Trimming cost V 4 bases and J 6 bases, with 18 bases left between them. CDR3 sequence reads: CASSRNTGTGQTQYF. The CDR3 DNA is TGTGCCAGCAGCCGGAACACAGGGACCGGTCAGACCCAGTACTTC.

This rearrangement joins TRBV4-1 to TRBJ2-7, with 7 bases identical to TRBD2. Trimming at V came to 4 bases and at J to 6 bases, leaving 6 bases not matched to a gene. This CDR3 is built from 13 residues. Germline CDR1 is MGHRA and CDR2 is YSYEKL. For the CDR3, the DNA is TGCGCCAGCAGCCCAAGCGGGAACCCCGAGCAGTACTTC. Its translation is CASSPSGNPEQYF.